This paragraph covers one T cell receptor (beta chain) sequence. Its antigen remains unidentified. The template was RNA from unsorted bulk tissue. Newly diagnosed lung cancer patients had thoracic surgery in China, August–late 2014, without prior chemotherapy. The data are from a study of tumor and adjacent non-tumor tissue in lung cancer. The wider study: Histology: under 15 adenocarcinoma, a couple of squamous cell carcinoma, 1 small cell lung cancer. The patients, around 11 men and 5 or 6 women, were roughly 30 to 80 with stage I to III disease.

Findings and limits, study-wide: In normal lung, the top 100 clones were significantly more dominant than in tumor.

TCRbeta libraries were built with three rounds of nested PCR, modified from ARM-PCR. A single record per CDR3 protein comes from TCRdb applying MiXCR to the multiplex PCR reads. The sample contains 78,000 or so distinct CDR3 sequences, approximately 79% of which appear only once. Germline CDR1 and CDR2: DFQATT and SNEGSKA (reference sequence). The V end lost 4 bases, the J end lost 2 bases, and 12 bases lay between the germline ends. The CDR3 covers 14 residues. The V call is TRBV20-1, the J call TRBJ2-1, with D perhaps TRBD2 (5 bases). The sample comprised lung tumor tissue. The TCR comes from a woman aged 50 to 65 with non-small cell lung cancer. Here the CDR3 DNA reads TGCAGTGCTAATCCTAGCCGGGCCTACAATGAGCAGTTCTTC. This translates into CSANPSRAYNEQFF.